This T cell receptor beta chain was observed in a study of PD-1 blockade in classical Hodgkin lymphoma. Whole-study findings and limits: Excluded were patients who started nivolumab under 1 year after ASCT, a group that had lower diversity. No one has yet defined what causes the repertoire differences, which may be disease activity or prior therapy.

Profiling relied on immunoSEQ multiplex PCR, and the TCRdb table lists in-frame clones only, not all of them. Altogether tens of thousands of clones are present, roughly 76% being singletons, with the ten largest covering roughly 1.2%. Time point indicated: cycle 4 day 1 (C4D1), after 5 to 7 weeks of nivolumab. Every one of the patients relapsed after autologous stem cell transplantation (brentuximab vedotin exposure was variable). The CD4+ T cells used were purified from thawed PBMCs through magnetic negative selection. The CDR3 runs 15 residues. With 2 bases removed from V and 4 bases from J, the gap between germline ends came to 11 bases. Germline-derived CDR1 and CDR2 are SEHNR and FQNEAQ (reference sequence). Comments on this clone: Antigen: not known.

The starting material was CD4+ T cells from blood, obtained before the fourth cycle of nivolumab. The TCR sequence derives from a human donor with classical Hodgkin lymphoma. The chain couples TRBV7-9 to TRBJ2-2; possible D gene TRBD1, 5 bases. CDR3 nucleotide sequence: TGTGCCAGCAGCTTATCCAGGGCAGGCACCGGGGAGCTGTTTTTT. Residues: CASSLSRAGTGELFF. Combining the CDR3 with reference TRBV7-9 and TRBJ2-2 gives the whole variable domain DTGVSQNPRHKITKRGQNVTFRCDPISEHNRLYWYRQTLGQGPEFLTYFQNEAQLEKSRLLSDRFSAERPKGSFSTLEIQRTEQGDSAMYLCASSLSRAGTGELFFGEGSRLTVL.